This TCR beta chain was obtained from a study of T cells in severe cutaneous drug reactions (dated 2019 in TCRdb). A note on the overall study: Patients were recruited between the early 2010s and the late 2010s from Taiwan, Thailand and a European registry network. Blister fluids/cells, PBMC and other biological samples were taken from patients in the acute stage or the recovery stage. Bulk TCR sequencing was combined with single-cell sequencing, quantitative PCR validation, functional assays and transgenic mouse experiments. To build the libraries, iRepertoire multiplex PCR was used, and the authors pointed to a comparison in which iRepertoire and 5' RACE methods, with or without UMI, captured abundant clonotypes similarly. Only patients with a probable or definite SJS/TEN or DRESS diagnosis by RegiSCAR criteria were enrolled. The Naranjo algorithm and the ALDEN drug causality algorithm were used to assign the culprit drug.

Library preparation used the iRepertoire multiplex PCR system with TCR subtype-specific primers for both bulk and single-cell sequencing. Multiplex PCR with primers aimed at the V, D and J gene regions produced the bulk TCR beta libraries. Each sample contributed roughly 90-550 ng of RNA as input for preparing the bulk TCR library. An Illumina MiSeq was used to sequence the bulk TCR beta amplicons. In the original analysis: Sample misassignments and low-quality sequencing reads were removed through quality control steps. CDR3 was defined as the amino acids lying between the Y[YFLI]C motif of the V-gene and the [FW]GXGT motif of the J-segment. TRBV and TRBJ gene assignments and CDR3 clonotypes followed the IMGT database. TRBV expression in each sample was normalized to the mean of the same gene in PBMC from about 44 healthy donors. TCRdb reprocessed the reads into one record per CDR3 protein sequence, lacking DNA. These V and J calls rely on TCRdb rather than the paper's analysis. The sample's clone listing holds about 8,300 distinct CDR3 sequences. Roughly 24% of the sample belongs to the ten largest clones.

Regarding this clonotype: The clone's antigen remains unknown.

The donors whose samples were sequenced had carbamazepine-induced Stevens-Johnson syndrome or toxic epidermal necrolysis (CBZ-SJS/TEN). To look for drug-specific clonotypes, next-generation sequencing was used to profile the T cell receptor repertoires of patients with drug-induced severe cutaneous adverse reactions. The RNA was isolated from either blister cells of skin lesions or peripheral blood mononuclear cells. The investigation overall reported the following: A strong increase in TRBV12-4 usage was observed in CBZ-SJS/TEN patients, with averages of about 29% in blister cells and roughly 5.1% in PBMC. All seven CBZ-SJS/TEN blister samples contained a public TCRbeta CDR3 (mean around 15%), which was undetectable or scarce in tolerant-control and healthy-donor PBMC. According to the authors, further study is still needed to determine whether the public TCR generalizes to SJS/TEN caused by other drugs.

Including cysteine and phenylalanine, the CDR3 has 15 amino acids. There is no recorded DNA. The germline V gene (reference sequence) supplies CDR1 SEHNR and CDR2 FQNEAQ. The clonotype originates from a human donor with a severe cutaneous adverse drug reaction. The rearrangement joined TRBV7-9 to TRBJ2-7; TCRdb returns TRBD2, unconfirmable since there is no DNA. Material for sequencing was cells from a skin blister. The cell subset or site label of this sample denotes: unsorted cells from skin lesion blisters. CDR3 loop: CASSGLGLRSYEQYF.